These 30 T cell receptor beta chains originate from one sample sequenced in a study of blood T cell repertoires in COVID-19. Sequenced by immunoSEQ multiplex PCR; TCRdb stores in-frame clones only, minus some. Seen here are approximately 71,000 clones, around 79% observed once, and the top ten hold 26%. The sequenced sample was peripheral blood. The source is a man between 60 and 75 years old with active or convalescent COVID-19.

J is TRBJ1-4 and V is TRBV11-2; no firm D call. The ends were cut back, 5 bases at V and 8 bases at J, with 15 bases in the middle. This CDR3 spans 14 amino acids. The germline V gene has CDR1 SGHAT and CDR2 FQNNGV. The CDR3 sequence is CASSLLTQTEKLFF. In nucleotides, the CDR3 is TGTGCCAGCAGCCTCCTGACACAGACCGAAAAACTGTTTTTT.

The rearrangement joins TRBV7-2 to TRBJ1-3; the D is unclear. Trimming stripped 3 bases from V and 2 bases from J, with 11 bases between. Per germline, CDR1 SGHTA and CDR2 FQGNSA. This CDR3 has 15 amino acids. The CDR3 reads CASSFRWQAGNTIYF. Written as DNA, the CDR3 is TGTGCCAGCAGCTTTCGTTGGCAGGCTGGAAACACCATATATTTT.

The gene calls are TRBV19 and TRBJ2-5, with 11 bases identical to TRBD2. Per the germline V gene, CDR1 is LNHDA and CDR2 is SQIVND (reference sequence). V was clipped by 7 bases and J by 4 bases; unmatched bases: 2. CDR3 size: 13 residues. For the CDR3, the DNA is TGTGCCAGTACCGGGACTAGCGGAGAGACCCAGTACTTC. Translated, it gives CASTGTSGETQYF.

The table lists this clone with many counts. The chain carries TRBV4-2 and TRBJ1-5; the D gene is possibly TRBD1 (5 bases). CDR1 is LGHNA, CDR2 YNFKEQ, per germline. The CDR3 is 14 amino acids. The ends were cut back, 4 bases at V and 7 bases at J, with 14 bases in the middle. CDR3 loop: CASSPETAGQPQHF. CDR3 nucleotides: TGTGCCAGCAGCCCAGAGACAGCGGGGCAGCCCCAGCATTTT.

The V call is TRBV3-1 (or the pseudogene TRBV3-2), the J call TRBJ1-5; D is possibly TRBD1 (6 bases). The CDR3 has 15 residues. The V gene lost 2 bases and the J gene lost 4 bases, with 12 bases spanning the gap. Per the germline V gene, CDR1 is LGHDT and CDR2 is YNNKEL (reference sequence). The CDR3 spells CASSQSDRLNQPQHF. CDR3 in DNA: TGTGCCAGCAGCCAATCTGACAGGTTGAATCAGCCCCAGCATTTT.

The chain uses TRBV11-2 and TRBJ2-7; D might be TRBD1 (7 bases). The V gene's germline CDR1 is SGHAT and CDR2 FQNNGV. The CDR3 is 15 residues long. Between the trimmed V and J ends, which lost 5 bases and 4 bases, there was a span of 18 bases. CDR3 coding DNA: TGTGCCAGCAGCAGAGACAGGGAGGCCAATTACGAGCAGTACTTC. As protein: CASSRDREANYEQYF.

The genes are TRBV29-1 and TRBJ1-1; D may be TRBD1 (6 bases). The germline V gene has CDR1 SQVTM and CDR2 ANQGSEA. V lost 4 bases and J 0 bases, leaving 12 bases between the germline ends. The CDR3 is 14 residues long. The CDR3 DNA reads TGCAGCGTTGGGCTGGACAGCATGAACACTGAAGCTTTCTTT. This codes for CSVGLDSMNTEAFF.

This clone has only one observation. The chain employs TRBV20-1 and TRBJ2-7, with TRBD2 matching over 11 bases. The CDR3 consists of 15 residues. CDR1 is DFQATT and CDR2 is SNEGSKA in the germline V gene (reference sequence). After removal of 3 bases from V and 0 bases from J, the junction contained 4 bases not matched to a gene. The CDR3 sequence: CSASTSGGFSYEQYF. Written as DNA, the CDR3 is TGCAGTGCTAGTACTAGCGGGGGCTTCTCCTACGAGCAGTACTTC.

V is TRBV13 and J is TRBJ1-1; D not resolved. Between the trimmed V and J ends, which lost 6 bases and 8 bases, there was a span of 16 bases. The germline CDR1 and CDR2 sequences are PRHDT and FYEKMQ (reference sequence). The CDR3 has 13 amino acids. As DNA, the CDR3 is TGTGCCAGCAGATTTAGGTCTTCGGGGGAAGCTTTCTTT. Translating gives CASRFRSSGEAFF.

The J gene is TRBJ2-1, the V gene TRBV18, with 7 bases fitting TRBD1. V was clipped by 4 bases and J by 4 bases; unmatched bases: 7. CDR3 length equals 15 residues. CDR1 is KGHSH and CDR2 is LQKENI in the germline V gene. For the CDR3, the DNA is TGTGCCAGCTCACGGGACAGTCTTCGATACAATGAGCAGTTCTTC. This gives the protein CASSRDSLRYNEQFF.

The chain recombines TRBV11-1 with TRBJ1-1, with 7 bases aligning to TRBD1. The V segment lost 5 bases and the J segment 4 bases; nucleotides outside the gene matches: 7. This CDR3 comprises 14 residues. Per germline, CDR1 SGHAT and CDR2 FQDESV (reference sequence). CDR3 sequence (DNA): TGTGCCAGCAGCCCGACAGGGTGGGGCACTGAAGCTTTCTTT. It encodes CASSPTGWGTEAFF.

The chain uses TRBV6-2 or TRBV6-3 and TRBJ2-3; 9 bases fit TRBD2. The CDR3 runs to 16 residues. The V gene's germline CDR1 is MNHEY and CDR2 SVGEGT. V lost 2 bases, J lost 6 bases, and 9 bases stayed unmatched. The CDR3 region is CASSYAAGGPWDTQYF. In DNA form, the CDR3 reads TGTGCCAGCAGTTACGCGGCGGGGGGGCCATGGGATACGCAGTATTTT.

The sample holds a few counts of this clone. The V gene is TRBV19, the J gene TRBJ1-5; D unclear. Trimming cost V 2 bases and J 7 bases, with 15 bases left between them. The CDR3 covers 15 residues. Germline CDR1 and CDR2: LNHDA and SQIVND (reference sequence). This CDR3 is CASSITTGRRQPQHF. The CDR3, as DNA: TGTGCCAGTAGTATAACGACCGGGAGGCGGCAGCCCCAGCATTTT.

The chain combines TRBV5-4 with TRBJ1-2, with D uncertain. V was trimmed by 4 bases and J by 4 bases, leaving 23 bases between them. The CDR3 has 17 amino acids. Germline assignment: CDR1 SGHNT and CDR2 YYREEE (reference sequence). CDR3 sequence: CASSGDRERQSLYGYTF. For the CDR3, the DNA is TGTGCCAGCAGCGGAGATCGTGAGAGGCAGTCCCTCTATGGCTACACCTTC.

The chain combines TRBV29-1 with TRBJ2-2; D perhaps matches TRBD2 (6 bases). The CDR3 totals 13 residues. Germline V gene lookup returns CDR1 SQVTM and CDR2 ANQGSEA. V was cut by 7 bases and J by 2 bases, with 11 bases left in between. CDR3 in amino acids: CSGRDFNTGELFF. The CDR3 DNA reads TGCAGCGGACGGGACTTCAACACCGGGGAGCTGTTTTTT.

V gene TRBV2 combines with J gene TRBJ2-3; 7 nucleotides align to TRBD1. This CDR3 has 12 amino acids. The germline V gene has CDR1 SNHLY and CDR2 FYNNEI. Trimming removed 7 bases from V and 7 bases from J; junction bases left unmatched: 5. The CDR3 reads CASTRDRNTQYF. The CDR3 DNA follows: TGTGCCAGCACCCGGGACAGAAATACGCAGTATTTT.

V is TRBV18 and J is TRBJ1-5; tentative D call: TRBD1 (5 bases). CDR1 and CDR2 from the germline V gene are KGHSH and LQKENI. The V end was cut by 6 bases, the J end by 2 bases, with 14 bases between. The CDR3 spans 15 residues. In nucleotides, the CDR3 is TGTGCCAGCTCTGCCTTGGGGCAGGGCAATCAGCCCCAGCATTTT. Protein sequence: CASSALGQGNQPQHF.

This chain connects TRBV9 to TRBJ1-4; possibly TRBD1 for D (6 bases). The CDR3 runs to 14 residues. V lost 1 base, J lost 8 bases, and 12 bases lay in between. Germline CDR1 is SGDLS and CDR2 is YYNGEE. CDR3 loop: CASSVHRDREKLFF. The CDR3 nucleotides are TGTGCCAGCAGCGTACACAGGGATAGAGAAAAACTGTTTTTT.

The V gene is TRBV4-1, the J gene TRBJ2-3; 14 bases line up with TRBD2. V lost 4 bases, J lost 4 bases, and 4 bases stayed unmatched. CDR1 and CDR2 (germline): MGHRA, YSYEKL. The CDR3 consists of 16 residues. CDR3 sequence (DNA): TGCGCCAGCAGCCTGGGACTAGCGGGGGAGTCAGATACGCAGTATTTT. The encoded protein is CASSLGLAGESDTQYF.

This clone was observed once. The V and J genes are TRBV18 and TRBJ2-5; no firm D call. The CDR3 runs to 14 residues. Trimming stripped 0 bases from V and 3 bases from J, with 8 bases between. Germline lookup yields CDR1 KGHSH and CDR2 LQKENI. The CDR3 nucleotides read TGTGCCAGCTCACCACCGTGGCAGGAAGAGACCCAGTACTTC. Protein: CASSPPWQEETQYF.

The chain combines TRBV7-3 with TRBJ2-1; TRBD1 matches 8 bases. Trimming removed 7 bases from V and 4 bases from J; junction bases left unmatched: 6. CDR1 is SGHTA and CDR2 is FQGTGA in the germline V gene. CDR3 length: 14 amino acids. CDR3 sequence (DNA): TGTGCCAGCACCCCCACAGGGGGATACAATGAGCAGTTCTTC. Translating it yields CASTPTGGYNEQFF.

The chain combines TRBV19 with TRBJ1-3, with D possibly being TRBD1 (6 bases). V lost 8 bases and J 2 bases, leaving 10 bases between the germline ends. CDR1 is LNHDA, CDR2 SQIVND, per germline (reference sequence). CDR3 length: 13 residues. CDR3 in DNA: TGTGCCAGTCCGGACAGACCTGGAAACACCATATATTTT. Translating it yields CASPDRPGNTIYF.

V and J are TRBV2 and TRBJ2-5, with D perhaps matching TRBD1 (5 bases). The CDR3 length is 13 residues. Per germline, CDR1 SNHLY and CDR2 FYNNEI. V was cut by 7 bases and J by 2 bases, with 11 bases left in between. The CDR3, as DNA: TGTGCCAGCACCCGTGGGGCTCAAGAGACCCAGTACTTC. This gives the protein CASTRGAQETQYF.

J is TRBJ1-2 and V is TRBV6-5; perhaps TRBD1 as D (6 bases). V gave up 6 bases and J gave up 5 bases, with 16 bases separating them. The CDR3 consists of 14 residues. Germline values: CDR1 MNHEY, CDR2 SVGAGI. CDR3 sequence (DNA): TGTGCCAGCAGACAGGGTAATAGTTGGTATGGCTACACCTTC. This sequence encodes CASRQGNSWYGYTF.

The gene calls are TRBV11-2 and TRBJ2-1, with 7 bases aligning to TRBD2. The CDR3 totals 14 residues. CDR1 and CDR2 from the germline V gene are SGHAT and FQNNGV. V was clipped by 9 bases and J by 3 bases; unmatched bases: 8. CDR3 amino acids: CASPAAGVYNEQFF. Here the CDR3 DNA reads TGTGCCAGTCCCGCCGCGGGGGTCTACAATGAGCAGTTCTTC.

The chain employs TRBV5-1 and TRBJ2-7; possibly TRBD1 for D (5 bases). V lost 0 bases and J 0 bases, leaving 7 bases between the germline ends. The length of the CDR3 is 14 residues. Germline-derived CDR1 and CDR2 are SGHRS and YFSETQ. The CDR3, as DNA: TGCGCCAGCAGCTTGGGGCAGGGCTCCTACGAGCAGTACTTC. It codes for CASSLGQGSYEQYF.

V is TRBV5-5 and J is TRBJ2-3; D gene uncertain. V was cut by 3 bases and J by 4 bases, with 12 bases left in between. Germline V gene data show CDR1 as SGHKS and CDR2 as YYEKEE (reference sequence). The CDR3 totals 14 residues. DNA for the CDR3: TGTGCCAGCAGCTCCACTACTGAGGCAGATACGCAGTATTTT. It encodes CASSSTTEADTQYF.

This chain uses TRBV10-2 with TRBJ2-2, with 14 bases fitting TRBD2. Germline trimming cut 6 bases from V and 6 bases from J; bases unmatched to any gene: 0. From germline, CDR1 is WSHSY and CDR2 SAAADI. The CDR3 contains 14 residues. CDR3 bases: TGCGCCAGCAGGGGACTAGCGGGGGCCGGGGAGCTGTTTTTT. Its translation: CASRGLAGAGELFF.

This clone was found a few times. The chain uses TRBV28 and TRBJ2-7; 10 bases map to TRBD2. With 4 bases clipped from V and 3 bases from J, the junction kept 9 bases outside the gene matches. The germline V gene encodes CDR1 MDHEN and CDR2 SYDVKM. CDR3 length equals 16 residues. The CDR3 reads CASSSPGLAGVYEQYF. CDR3 bases: TGTGCCAGCAGTTCCCCCGGGCTAGCGGGGGTCTACGAGCAGTACTTC.

This clone was recorded a few times. V and J are TRBV3-1 (or the pseudogene TRBV3-2) and TRBJ2-5; 7 positions agree with TRBD2. The CDR3 contains 17 residues. With 2 bases clipped from V and 5 bases from J, the junction kept 14 bases outside the gene matches. In germline, CDR1 is LGHDT, CDR2 YNNKEL (reference sequence). CDR3 loop: CASSQRPRDSGGETQYF. The CDR3 DNA reads as TGTGCCAGCAGCCAACGGCCACGGGACTCCGGGGGGGAGACCCAGTACTTC.